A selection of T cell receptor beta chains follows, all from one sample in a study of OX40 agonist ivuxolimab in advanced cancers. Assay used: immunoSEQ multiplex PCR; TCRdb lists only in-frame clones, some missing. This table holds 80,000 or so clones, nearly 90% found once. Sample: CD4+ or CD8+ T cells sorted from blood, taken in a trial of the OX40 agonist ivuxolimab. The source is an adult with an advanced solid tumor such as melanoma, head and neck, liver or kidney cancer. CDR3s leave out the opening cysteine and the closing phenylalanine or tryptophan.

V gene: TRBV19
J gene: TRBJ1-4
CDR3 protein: ASTSHQRGGQEKLF

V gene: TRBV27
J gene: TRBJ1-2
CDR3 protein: ASSSPRQGGAGGYT

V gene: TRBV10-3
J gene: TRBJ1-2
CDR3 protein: AISDSNQAGPGGYT

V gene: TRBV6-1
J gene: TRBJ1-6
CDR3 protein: ASTEEYNSPLH

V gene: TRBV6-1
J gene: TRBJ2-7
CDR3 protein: ASSERGQIYEQY

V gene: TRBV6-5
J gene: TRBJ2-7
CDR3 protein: ASSFSGGTYEQY

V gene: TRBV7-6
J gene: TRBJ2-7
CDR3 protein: ASSLEEGAGYEQY

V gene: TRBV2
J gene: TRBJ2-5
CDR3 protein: ASSSTKYQETQY

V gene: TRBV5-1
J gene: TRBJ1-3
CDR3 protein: ASSPPGLGDTIY

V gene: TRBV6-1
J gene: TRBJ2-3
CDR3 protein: ASNGGGADTQY

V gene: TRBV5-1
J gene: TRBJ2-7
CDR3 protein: ASSPGLYEQY